The clone carrying this T cell receptor (beta chain) has a count of ten or more. These data are taken from a study of immune characterization of retroperitoneal liposarcoma. Each CDR3 protein is one row after TCRdb ran MiXCR on the PCR reads. The sample lists approximately 10,000 distinct CDR3 sequences, around a quarter occurring once. Trimming removed 8 bases from V and 11 bases from J; junction bases left unmatched: 12. Looked up from germline, CDR1 is MNHNS and CDR2 is SASEGT. The CDR3 totals 14 residues. V gene TRBV6-1 combines with J gene TRBJ2-5; 12 positions agree with TRBD2. This clonotype originated in a male donor with retroperitoneal liposarcoma. Sequences were obtained from tumor tissue. The CDR3 nucleotides read TGTGCCAGCCAGACTAGCGGGAGTTTGTATGAGCAGTACTTC. Translating it yields CASQTSGSLYEQYF.